This T cell receptor beta chain was obtained from a study of shared clonotypes between healthy human individuals. The assay was immunoSEQ multiplex PCR, and TCRdb's table has in-frame clones only and misses some. The table lists hundreds of thousands of clones, 60% to 75% of them singletons. Notes on this clone: What it recognizes is unknown.

Germline V gene data show CDR1 as SEHNR and CDR2 as FQNEAQ (reference sequence). V shed 2 bases, J shed 2 bases, and the junction held 4 bases outside the gene matches. This CDR3 spans 16 amino acids. Study conclusions and caveats: Rarefaction analysis demonstrated incomplete sorted-subset sequencing notwithstanding large depth. The four-donor shared clonotypes exceeded non-shared clonotypes in generation probability, with non-shared ones scoring lower.

V and J are TRBV7-9 and TRBJ1-4; 8 positions match TRBD1. The sequenced sample was memory CD4+ T cells sorted from blood. Subset given: CD45RA-negative fraction. The sequence was obtained from a woman aged 30 to 39 in good health. For the CDR3, the DNA is TGTGCCAGCAGCTTATATCAGGGGGCGACTAATGAAAAACTGTTTTTT. This codes for CASSLYQGATNEKLFF.